The sequence of this TCR beta chain was determined in a study of cytomegalovirus exposure and HLA in healthy donors. The study's findings and limits: Many donors carried some public TCRs, although rarity characterized most TCR sequences.

The CDR3 covers 17 residues. Germline CDR1 reads GTSNPN; CDR2 reads SVGIG (reference sequence). Trimming removed 3 bases from V and 12 bases from J; junction bases left unmatched: 22. Sequencing was performed with immunoSEQ multiplex PCR; in TCRdb, only in-frame clones are kept and a portion is missing. Seen here are approximately 280,000 clones, approximately 86% observed once, and the top ten hold roughly 0.99%. Concerning this clone itself: The target antigen is unknown.

The material sequenced was PBMCs. This sequence was found in a woman between 18 and 29 years old in good health and CMV-seronegative. The chain is built from TRBV30 and TRBJ2-1, with 8 bases that match TRBD2. CDR3 in DNA: TGTGCCTGGAGAAAATTGACCGGGGGGGCCCTCCATAGTGGGCAGTTCTTC. Translating it yields CAWRKLTGGALHSGQFF.